This T cell receptor (beta chain) was recorded in a study of follicular helper T cells after annual influenza vaccination. This sample's time point: 2014-2015 season, 7 days after vaccination. Subjects lived in the community and lacked influenza vaccine within the prior 6 months. Clones were sequenced by immunoSEQ multiplex PCR, and TCRdb holds only the in-frame ones, with some missing. This table holds 6,500 to 8,500 clones, less than 85% found once. The material sequenced was CXCR5+ CD38- circulating T follicular helper cells from blood, taken 7 days after influenza vaccination. Subset given: circulating Tfh, non-naive CD4+CXCR5+PD-1+ (ICOS+CD38+ or ICOS-CD38-). This receptor was obtained from an adult who received the influenza vaccine.

CDR3 DNA: TGTGCCAGCAGACGGCTAGCGCGAGACAATGAGCAGTTCTTC. Its protein is CASRRLARDNEQFF. This rearrangement joins TRBV6-4 to TRBJ2-1; a possible D gene is TRBD2 (6 bases). Germline V gene lookup returns CDR1 MRHNA and CDR2 SNTAGT. Trimming removed 6 bases from V and 5 bases from J, with 14 bases in between. The CDR3 is 14 residues long.